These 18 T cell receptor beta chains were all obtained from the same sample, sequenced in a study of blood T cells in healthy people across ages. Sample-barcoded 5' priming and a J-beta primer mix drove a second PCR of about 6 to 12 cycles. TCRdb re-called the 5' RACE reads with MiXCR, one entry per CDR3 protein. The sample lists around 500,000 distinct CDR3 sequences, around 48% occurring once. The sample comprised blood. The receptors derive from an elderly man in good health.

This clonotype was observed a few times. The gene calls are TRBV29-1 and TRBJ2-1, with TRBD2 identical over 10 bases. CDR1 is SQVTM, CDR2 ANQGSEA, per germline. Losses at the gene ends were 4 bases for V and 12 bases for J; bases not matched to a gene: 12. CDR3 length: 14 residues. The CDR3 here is CSVASGGSMNLQFF. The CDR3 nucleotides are TGCAGCGTTGCTAGCGGGGGATCAATGAATCTGCAGTTCTTC.

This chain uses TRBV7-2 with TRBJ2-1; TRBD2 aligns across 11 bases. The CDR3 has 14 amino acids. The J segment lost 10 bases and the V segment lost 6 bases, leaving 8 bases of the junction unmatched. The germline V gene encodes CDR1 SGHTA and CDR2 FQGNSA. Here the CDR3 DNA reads TGTACCAGCAGAACTAGCGGGGGTTTGGGGGAGCAGTTCTTC. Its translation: CTSRTSGGLGEQFF.

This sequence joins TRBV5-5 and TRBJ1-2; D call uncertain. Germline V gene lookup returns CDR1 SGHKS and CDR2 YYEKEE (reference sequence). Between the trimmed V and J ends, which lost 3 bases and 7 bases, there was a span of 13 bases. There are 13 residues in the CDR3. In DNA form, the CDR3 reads TGTGCCAGCAGCTCCGGCGGGGATTTTGGCTACACCTTC. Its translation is CASSSGGDFGYTF.

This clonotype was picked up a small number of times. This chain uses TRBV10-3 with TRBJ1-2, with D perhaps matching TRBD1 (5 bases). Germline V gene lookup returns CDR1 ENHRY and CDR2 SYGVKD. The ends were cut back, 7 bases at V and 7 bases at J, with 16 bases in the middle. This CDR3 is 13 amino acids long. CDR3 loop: CAITETERGGYTF. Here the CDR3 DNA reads TGTGCCATCACCGAGACAGAGAGGGGTGGCTACACCTTC.

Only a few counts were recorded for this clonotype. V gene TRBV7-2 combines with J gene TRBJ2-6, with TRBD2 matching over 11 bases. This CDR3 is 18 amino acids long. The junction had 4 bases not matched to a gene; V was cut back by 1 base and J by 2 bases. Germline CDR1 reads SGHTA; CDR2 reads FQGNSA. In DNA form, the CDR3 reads TGTGCCAGCAGCTTAGAGTCGACTAGCGGGACTGGGGCCAACGTCCTGACTTTC. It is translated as CASSLESTSGTGANVLTF.

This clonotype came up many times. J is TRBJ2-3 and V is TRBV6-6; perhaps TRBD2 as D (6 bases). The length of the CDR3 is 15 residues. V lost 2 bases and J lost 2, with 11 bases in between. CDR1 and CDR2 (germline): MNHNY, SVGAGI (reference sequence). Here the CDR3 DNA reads TGTGCCAGCAGTTACCCCGGGGGTAACACAGATACGCAGTATTTT. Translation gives CASSYPGGNTDTQYF.

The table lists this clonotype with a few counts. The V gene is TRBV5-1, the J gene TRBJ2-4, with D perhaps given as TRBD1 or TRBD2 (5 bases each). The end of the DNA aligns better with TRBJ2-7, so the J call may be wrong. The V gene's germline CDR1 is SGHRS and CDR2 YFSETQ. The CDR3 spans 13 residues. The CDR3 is CASSLRGDHEQYF. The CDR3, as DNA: TGCGCCAGCAGCTTAAGAGGGGATCACGAGCAGTACTTC.

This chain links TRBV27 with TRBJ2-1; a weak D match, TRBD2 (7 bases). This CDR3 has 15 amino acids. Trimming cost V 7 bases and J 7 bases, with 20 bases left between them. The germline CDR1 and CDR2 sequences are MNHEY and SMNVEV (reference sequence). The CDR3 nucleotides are TGTGCCAGCACCACACGGGGGGCTAGCCAAAATGAGCAGTTCTTC. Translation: CASTTRGASQNEQFF.

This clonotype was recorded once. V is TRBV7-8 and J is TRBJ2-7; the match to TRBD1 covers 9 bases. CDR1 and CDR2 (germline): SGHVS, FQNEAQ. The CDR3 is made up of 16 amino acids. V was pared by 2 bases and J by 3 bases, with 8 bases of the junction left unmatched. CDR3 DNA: TGTGCCAGCAGCTTACCCCCAGGACAGGGGAACTACGAGCAGTACTTC. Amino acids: CASSLPPGQGNYEQYF.

The CDR3: CASSSPGRLGANVLTF. CDR3 in DNA: TGTGCCAGCAGCTCCCCGGGGCGTCTAGGGGCCAACGTCCTGACTTTC. The chain has TRBV13 and TRBJ2-6; D is tentatively TRBD1 or TRBD2 (5 bases each). Germline values: CDR1 PRHDT, CDR2 FYEKMQ (reference sequence). There are 16 residues in the CDR3. V was shortened by 4 bases and J by 4 bases, with 14 bases between the two germline ends. Full variable domain (rest looked up from reference TRBV13 and TRBJ2-6): AAGVIQSPRHLIKEKRETATLKCYPIPRHDTVYWYQQGPGQDPQFLISFYEKMQSDKGSIPDRFSAQQFSDYHSELNMSSLELGDSALYFCASSSPGRLGANVLTFGAGSRLTVL.

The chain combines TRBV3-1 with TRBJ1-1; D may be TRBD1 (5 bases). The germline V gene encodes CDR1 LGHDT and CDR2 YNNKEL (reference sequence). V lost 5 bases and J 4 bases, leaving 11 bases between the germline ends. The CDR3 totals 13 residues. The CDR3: CASSKAGLTEAFF. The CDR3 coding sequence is TGTGCCAGCAGCAAGGCAGGGCTCACTGAAGCTTTCTTT.

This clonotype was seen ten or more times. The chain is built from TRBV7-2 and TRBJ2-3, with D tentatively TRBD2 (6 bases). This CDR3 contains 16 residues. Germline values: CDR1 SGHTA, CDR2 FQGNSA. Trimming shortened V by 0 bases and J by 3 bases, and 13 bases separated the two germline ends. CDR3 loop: CASSLAPGSETDTQYF. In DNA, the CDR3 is TGTGCCAGCAGCTTAGCCCCCGGGAGCGAAACAGATACGCAGTATTTT.

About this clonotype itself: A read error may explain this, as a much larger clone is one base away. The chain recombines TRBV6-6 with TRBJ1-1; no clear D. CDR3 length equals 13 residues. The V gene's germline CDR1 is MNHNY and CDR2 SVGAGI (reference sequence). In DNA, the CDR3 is TGTACCAGCAGTTACTCTATGACAACTGAAGCTTTCTTT. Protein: CTSSYSMTTEAFF.

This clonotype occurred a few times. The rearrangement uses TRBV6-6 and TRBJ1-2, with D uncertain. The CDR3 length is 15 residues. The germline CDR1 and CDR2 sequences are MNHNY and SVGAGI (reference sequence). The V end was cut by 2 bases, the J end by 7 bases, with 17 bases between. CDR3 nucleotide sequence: TGTGCCAGCAGTTACGCCGAACAAGTTGCGGGTGGCTACACCTTC. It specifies CASSYAEQVAGGYTF.

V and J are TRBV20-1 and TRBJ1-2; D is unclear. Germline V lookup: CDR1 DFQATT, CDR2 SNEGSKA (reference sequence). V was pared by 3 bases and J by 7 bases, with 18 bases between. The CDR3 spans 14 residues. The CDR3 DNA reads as TGCAGTGCTAGCGTAGCCAGCCCTACTGCTGGCTACACCTTC. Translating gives CSASVASPTAGYTF.

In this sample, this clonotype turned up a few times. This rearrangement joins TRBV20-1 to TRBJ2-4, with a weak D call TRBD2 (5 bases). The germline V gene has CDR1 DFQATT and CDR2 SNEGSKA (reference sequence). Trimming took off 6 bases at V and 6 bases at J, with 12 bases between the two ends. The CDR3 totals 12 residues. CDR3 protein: CSAIGVGNIQYF. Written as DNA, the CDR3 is TGCAGTGCGATCGGGGTTGGAAACATTCAGTACTTC.

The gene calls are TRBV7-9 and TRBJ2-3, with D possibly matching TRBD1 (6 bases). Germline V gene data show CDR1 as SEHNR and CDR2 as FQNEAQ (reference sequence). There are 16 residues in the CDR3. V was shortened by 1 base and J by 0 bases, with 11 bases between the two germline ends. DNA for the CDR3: TGTGCCAGCAGCTTAGGGGGGCCAGTTAGCACAGATACGCAGTATTTT. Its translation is CASSLGGPVSTDTQYF.

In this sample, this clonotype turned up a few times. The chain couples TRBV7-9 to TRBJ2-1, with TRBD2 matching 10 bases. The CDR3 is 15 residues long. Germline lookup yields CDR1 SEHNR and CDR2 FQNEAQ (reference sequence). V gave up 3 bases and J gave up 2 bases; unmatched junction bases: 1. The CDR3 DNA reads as TGTGCCAGCAGCTTCCTAGCGGGGGCCTACAATGAGCAGTTCTTC. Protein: CASSFLAGAYNEQFF.